This is a list of T cell receptor beta chains from one sample in a study of early T cells in non-severe SARS-CoV-2 infection. Using its own MiXCR run on the 5' RACE reads, TCRdb lists one record per CDR3 protein. The table lists roughly 51,000 distinct CDR3 sequences, about 7.8% of them singletons. Sequenced input: whole blood. These receptors came from an adult who was a healthcare worker with PCR-confirmed SARS-CoV-2 infection or an uninfected control (not recorded which). CDR3s include the opening cysteine and the closing phenylalanine or tryptophan. The order of the fields is V gene, D gene, J gene, clone size, CDR3 length, CDR3 protein, CDR3 DNA. D genes are given only for firm matches. Clone size appears in some rows only: once, few, many, or a class for an expanded clone.

v_call: TRBV29-1; d_call: .; j_call: TRBJ2-2; clone_size: medium-sized; cdr3_length: 11; cdr3_aa: CSVEGTGELFF; cdr3_nt: TGCAGCGTTGAGGGCACCGGGGAGCTGTTTTTT
v_call: TRBV29-1; d_call: .; j_call: TRBJ1-4; clone_size: many; cdr3_length: 12; cdr3_aa: CSVRDHNEKLFF; cdr3_nt: TGCAGCGTCCGGGATCATAATGAAAAACTGTTTTTT
v_call: TRBV24-1; d_call: .; j_call: TRBJ2-3; clone_size: few; cdr3_length: 14; cdr3_aa: CATSDPAGSDTQYF; cdr3_nt: TGTGCCACCAGTGACCCCGCAGGCTCAGATACGCAGTATTTT
v_call: TRBV11-2; d_call: .; j_call: TRBJ2-1; clone_size: few; cdr3_length: 12; cdr3_aa: CASSHTGNEQFF; cdr3_nt: TGTGCCAGCAGCCACACGGGCAATGAGCAGTTCTTC
v_call: TRBV2; d_call: .; j_call: TRBJ1-2; clone_size: .; cdr3_length: 13; cdr3_aa: CARGGAANYGYTF; cdr3_nt: TGTGCACGCGGGGGAGCCGCTAACTATGGCTACACCTTC
v_call: TRBV10-3; d_call: TRBD1; j_call: TRBJ2-7; clone_size: many; cdr3_length: 14; cdr3_aa: CAIRGQGHEHEQYF; cdr3_nt: TGTGCCATCAGGGGACAGGGTCACGAACACGAGCAGTACTTC
v_call: TRBV30; d_call: .; j_call: TRBJ1-5; clone_size: many; cdr3_length: 12; cdr3_aa: CAWSSRNQPQHF; cdr3_nt: TGTGCCTGGAGTAGTAGGAATCAGCCCCAGCATTTT
v_call: TRBV19; d_call: .; j_call: TRBJ2-3; clone_size: .; cdr3_length: 14; cdr3_aa: CASRERTQGGTQYF; cdr3_nt: TGTGCCAGCCGAGAGAGGACTCAAGGGGGTACGCAGTATTTT
v_call: TRBV28; d_call: .; j_call: TRBJ2-7; clone_size: .; cdr3_length: 13; cdr3_aa: CASSGTPTYEQYF; cdr3_nt: TGTGCCAGCAGCGGGACGCCGACCTACGAGCAGTACTTC
v_call: TRBV7-2; d_call: .; j_call: TRBJ1-1; clone_size: .; cdr3_length: 14; cdr3_aa: CASSSQGLNTEAFF; cdr3_nt: TGTGCCAGCAGCTCACAGGGTTTGAACACTGAAGCTTTCTTT
v_call: TRBV14; d_call: TRBD2; j_call: TRBJ2-5; clone_size: .; cdr3_length: 12; cdr3_aa: CASRTTSGNQYF; cdr3_nt: TGTGCCAGCAGGACGACTAGCGGGAACCAGTACTTC
v_call: TRBV4-3; d_call: TRBD2; j_call: TRBJ2-1; clone_size: many; cdr3_length: 15; cdr3_aa: CASSNSGGDYNEQFF; cdr3_nt: TGCGCCAGCAGCAATAGCGGGGGGGATTACAATGAGCAGTTCTTC
v_call: TRBV29-1; d_call: .; j_call: TRBJ2-7; clone_size: many; cdr3_length: 12; cdr3_aa: CSVEDNTYEQYF; cdr3_nt: TGCAGCGTTGAAGATAACACCTACGAGCAGTACTTC
v_call: TRBV12-3/TRBV12-4; d_call: TRBD2; j_call: TRBJ2-3; clone_size: many; cdr3_length: 13; cdr3_aa: CASTASGRDTQYF; cdr3_nt: TGTGCCAGCACGGCTAGCGGAAGAGATACGCAGTATTTT
v_call: TRBV30; d_call: .; j_call: TRBJ1-2; clone_size: .; cdr3_length: 12; cdr3_aa: CARGGGDDGYTF; cdr3_nt: TGTGCCCGGGGAGGAGGGGATGACGGCTACACCTTC
v_call: TRBV6-1; d_call: .; j_call: TRBJ2-1; clone_size: few; cdr3_length: 17; cdr3_aa: CASRGGSGTQPYNEQFF; cdr3_nt: TGTGCCAGCAGGGGCGGTTCCGGGACACAACCATACAATGAGCAGTTCTTC
v_call: TRBV18; d_call: .; j_call: TRBJ1-4; clone_size: few; cdr3_length: 14; cdr3_aa: CASSPPGLNEKLFF; cdr3_nt: TGTGCCAGCTCACCACCAGGGCTTAATGAAAAACTGTTTTTT
v_call: TRBV6-4; d_call: .; j_call: TRBJ2-1; clone_size: .; cdr3_length: 14; cdr3_aa: CASTSTGSYNEQFF; cdr3_nt: TGTGCCAGCACTTCGACGGGCTCCTACAATGAGCAGTTCTTC
v_call: TRBV12-3/TRBV12-4; d_call: .; j_call: TRBJ1-3; clone_size: many; cdr3_length: 12; cdr3_aa: CASGLAGNTIYF; cdr3_nt: TGTGCCAGTGGGCTTGCTGGAAACACCATATATTTT
v_call: TRBV1; d_call: .; j_call: TRBJ2-1; clone_size: many; cdr3_length: 12; cdr3_aa: CTSSQDFNEQFF; cdr3_nt: TGCACCAGCAGCCAAGATTTCAATGAGCAGTTCTTC
v_call: TRBV5-1; d_call: TRBD2; j_call: TRBJ2-7; clone_size: .; cdr3_length: 16; cdr3_aa: CASSLRSGTSSYEQYF; cdr3_nt: TGCGCCAGCAGCTTGAGAAGCGGGACTAGTTCCTACGAGCAGTACTTC